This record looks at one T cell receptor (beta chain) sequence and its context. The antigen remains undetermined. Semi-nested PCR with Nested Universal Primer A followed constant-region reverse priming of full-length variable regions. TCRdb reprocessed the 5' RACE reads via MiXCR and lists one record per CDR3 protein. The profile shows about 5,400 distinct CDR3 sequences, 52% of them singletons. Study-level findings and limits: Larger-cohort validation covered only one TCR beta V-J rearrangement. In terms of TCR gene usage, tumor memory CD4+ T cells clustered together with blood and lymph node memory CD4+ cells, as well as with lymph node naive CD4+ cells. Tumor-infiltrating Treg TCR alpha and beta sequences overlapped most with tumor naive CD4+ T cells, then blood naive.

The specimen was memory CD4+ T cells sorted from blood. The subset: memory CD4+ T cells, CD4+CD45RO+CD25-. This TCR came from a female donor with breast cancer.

The CDR3 DNA follows: TGTGCCAGCACTCTCTTTGACGGGGAGAACACTGAAGCTTTCTTT. Amino acid sequence: CASTLFDGENTEAFF. V and J are TRBV12-3 or TRBV12-4 and TRBJ1-1; no definite D call. This CDR3 comprises 15 residues. Trimming shortened V by 7 bases and J by 1 base, and 16 bases separated the two germline ends.